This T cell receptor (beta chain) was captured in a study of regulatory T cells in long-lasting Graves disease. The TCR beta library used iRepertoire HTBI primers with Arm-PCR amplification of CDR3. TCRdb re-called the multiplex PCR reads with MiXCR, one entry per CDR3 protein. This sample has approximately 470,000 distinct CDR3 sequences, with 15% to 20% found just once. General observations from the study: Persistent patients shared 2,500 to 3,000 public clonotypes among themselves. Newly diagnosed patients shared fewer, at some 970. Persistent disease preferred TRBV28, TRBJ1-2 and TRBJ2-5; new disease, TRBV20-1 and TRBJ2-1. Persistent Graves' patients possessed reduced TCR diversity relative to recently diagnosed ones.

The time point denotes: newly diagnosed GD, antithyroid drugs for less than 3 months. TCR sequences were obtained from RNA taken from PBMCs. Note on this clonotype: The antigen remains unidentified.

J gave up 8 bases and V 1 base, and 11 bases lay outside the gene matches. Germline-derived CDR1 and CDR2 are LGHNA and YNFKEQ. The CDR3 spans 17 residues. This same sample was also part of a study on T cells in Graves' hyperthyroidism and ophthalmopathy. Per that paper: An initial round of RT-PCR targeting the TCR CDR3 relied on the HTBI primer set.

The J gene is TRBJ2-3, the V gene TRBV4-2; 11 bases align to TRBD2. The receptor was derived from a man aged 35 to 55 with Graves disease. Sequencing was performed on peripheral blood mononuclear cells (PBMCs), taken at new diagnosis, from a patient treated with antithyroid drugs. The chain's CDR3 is CASSQGLAGGPEGTQYF. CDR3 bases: TGTGCCAGCAGCCAAGGGCTAGCGGGAGGCCCGGAGGGTACGCAGTATTTT.